Each of the 27 T cell receptor beta chains below was sequenced from the same sample in a study of OX40 agonist ivuxolimab in advanced cancers. Some clones are missing from TCRdb's copy, which holds only in-frame ones; the method was immunoSEQ multiplex PCR. Of 20,000 to 25,000 clones in the sample, about three quarters were seen once. Sequenced material: CD4+ or CD8+ T cells sorted from blood, taken in a trial of the OX40 agonist ivuxolimab. The origin of the receptors is an adult with an advanced solid tumor such as melanoma, head and neck, liver or kidney cancer.

In regard to this clone: The identical CDR3 is also encoded by other nucleotide sequences in the sample. The chain employs TRBV5-6 and TRBJ2-7; D is unclear. Looked up from germline, CDR1 is SGHDT and CDR2 is YYEEEE. The CDR3 is 13 residues long. Trimming took 4 bases from V and 2 from J, leaving 10 bases between them. The CDR3 protein is CASSPPSTYEQYF. CDR3 in DNA: TGTGCCAGCAGCCCCCCTAGTACCTACGAGCAGTACTTC.

The chain has TRBV19 and TRBJ2-7; D gene unclear. Trimming cost V 5 bases and J 2 bases, with 13 bases left between them. CDR3 length: 14 residues. Germline lookup yields CDR1 LNHDA and CDR2 SQIVND (reference sequence). CDR3 coding DNA: TGTGCCAGTAGTCCGCAGCGAGGTCCCTACGAGCAGTACTTC. This encodes CASSPQRGPYEQYF.

This chain joins TRBV7-2 and TRBJ1-2, with no clear D. V was clipped by 4 bases and J by 1 base, with 13 bases between them. The V gene's germline CDR1 is SGHTA and CDR2 FQGNSA. This CDR3 comprises 15 residues. Here the CDR3 DNA reads TGTGCCAGCAGCTCTCCCAGAGGGTTTAACTATGGCTACACCTTC. Translation: CASSSPRGFNYGYTF.

This chain uses TRBV6-5 with TRBJ1-2; D may be TRBD1 (5 bases). The V end was cut by 0 bases, the J end by 1 base, with 6 bases between. Germline V gives CDR1 MNHEY, CDR2 SVGAGI. The CDR3 loop spans 14 amino acids. The CDR3 sequence is CASSYSRGNYGYTF. The CDR3 bases are TGTGCCAGCAGTTACTCGAGGGGTAACTATGGCTACACCTTC.

This chain connects TRBV7-9 to TRBJ2-4, with 12 bases identical to TRBD1. Per germline, CDR1 SEHNR and CDR2 FQNEAQ (reference sequence). The CDR3 is made up of 19 amino acids. Trimming took 4 bases from V and 6 from J; bases not matched to a gene: 16. CDR3 loop: CASSSEEGGRDRGRNIQYF. The CDR3 bases are TGTGCCAGCAGCTCCGAGGAGGGCGGGAGGGACAGGGGGCGAAACATTCAGTACTTC.

The chain joins TRBV7-2 to TRBJ2-7, with 9 bases matching TRBD2. The CDR3 runs to 15 residues. Germline V lookup: CDR1 SGHTA, CDR2 FQGNSA. Trimming took 4 bases from V and 6 from J; bases not matched to a gene: 10. The CDR3 sequence: CASSSLAGTVSEQYF. DNA of the CDR3: TGTGCCAGCAGCTCGCTAGCGGGAACGGTAAGCGAGCAGTACTTC.

In the case of this clone: Sequence at one end of the junction differs from germline and may be a read error. The rearrangement links TRBV9 to TRBJ1-1; tentatively, D is TRBD1 (6 bases). The length of the CDR3 is 12 residues. Germline CDR1 is SGDLS and CDR2 is YYNGEE. In DNA, the CDR3 is TGTGCCAGCAGCCCACGGACAGAGGAAGATTTCTTT. Protein product: CASSPRTEEDFF.

The rearrangement joins TRBV6-6 to TRBJ2-6, with D unresolved. V was clipped by 2 bases and J by 0 bases, with 2 bases between them. CDR3 length: 14 residues. The germline V gene encodes CDR1 MNHNY and CDR2 SVGAGI (reference sequence). The CDR3 region is CASSYGSGANVLTF. In DNA, the CDR3 is TGTGCCAGCAGTTACGGCTCTGGGGCCAACGTCCTGACTTTC.

The rearrangement joins TRBV2 to TRBJ2-2, with a tentative D call TRBD1 (7 bases). V was cut by 9 bases and J by 1 base, with 12 bases left in between. The CDR3 is made up of 14 amino acids. Germline V lookup: CDR1 SNHLY, CDR2 FYNNEI. CDR3 nucleotides: TGTGCCAGGGGGCGGGACAGGAACACCGGGGAGCTGTTTTTT. It encodes CARGRDRNTGELFF. Full variable domain (remainder filled in from reference TRBV2 and TRBJ2-2): EPEVTQTPSHQVTQMGQEVILRCVPISNHLYFYWYRQILGQKVEFLVSFYNNEISEKSEIFDDQFSVERPDGSNFTLKIRSTKLEDSAMYFCARGRDRNTGELFFGEGSRLTVL.

The CDR3 nucleotides are TGTGCCAGCAGCCCGGGACTACAAGAGACCCAGTACTTC. It translates to CASSPGLQETQYF. The V call is TRBV11-3, the J call TRBJ2-5; 7 bases line up with TRBD2. V was clipped by 5 bases and J by 2 bases; unmatched bases: 2. The CDR3 sequence is 13 residues long. Looked up from germline, CDR1 is SGHNT and CDR2 is YENEEA. Based on the CDR3 plus reference TRBV11-3 and TRBJ2-5, the full variable domain is EAGVVQSPRYKIIEKKQPVAFWCNPISGHNTLYWYLQNLGQGPELLIRYENEEAVDDSQLPKDRFSAERLKGVDSTLKIQPAELGDSAVYLCASSPGLQETQYFGPGTRLLVL.

The chain joins TRBV14 to TRBJ2-7, with 10 bases fitting TRBD2. Germline V CDR1 and CDR2: SGHDN, FVKESK. The J segment lost 4 bases and the V segment lost 1 base, leaving 4 bases of the junction unmatched. This CDR3 has 15 residues. CDR3 region: CASSQGTSGVYEQYF. The CDR3 DNA sequence: TGTGCCAGCAGCCAAGGGACTAGCGGTGTTTACGAGCAGTACTTC.

The rearrangement links TRBV11-1 to TRBJ2-2; 8 nucleotides agree with TRBD1. V was pared by 3 bases and J by 1 base, with 1 base of the junction left unmatched. The CDR3 runs 15 residues. Germline V CDR1 and CDR2: SGHAT, FQDESV (reference sequence). Here the CDR3 DNA reads TGTGCCAGCAGCTTTGGGACAGGGAACACCGGGGAGCTGTTTTTT. Protein sequence: CASSFGTGNTGELFF.

The chain combines TRBV27 with TRBJ2-3; D is undetermined. Germline assignment: CDR1 MNHEY and CDR2 SMNVEV (reference sequence). CDR3 length equals 13 residues. Trimming cost V 8 bases and J 1 base, with 10 bases left between them. The CDR3 loop reads CASWLAGTDTQYF. DNA of the CDR3: TGTGCCAGCTGGCTGGCAGGCACAGATACGCAGTATTTT.

J is TRBJ1-5 and V is TRBV23-1, with 8 positions matching TRBD1. TRBV23-1 is reported as an ORF; its role is uncertain. Germline trimming cut 2 bases from V and 11 bases from J; bases unmatched to any gene: 11. The CDR3 contains 15 residues. The DNA of the CDR3 is TGCGCCAGCAGTCAAATCCGGGACAGGTATTTGGCCCAGCATTTT. Its translation: CASSQIRDRYLAQHF.

The rearrangement joins TRBV19 to TRBJ2-7; 7 bases line up with TRBD1. The CDR3 runs 14 residues. V lost 2 bases and J lost 1; bases outside the gene matches: 2. Germline V gives CDR1 LNHDA, CDR2 SQIVND (reference sequence). Written as DNA, the CDR3 is TGTGCCAGTAGTATATGGGGACAGTCCTACGAGCAGTACTTC. Translation: CASSIWGQSYEQYF.

CDR3 sequence (DNA): TGTGCCAGCAGCCAACAAGCGGGCCCCACAGATACGCAGTATTTT. This codes for CASSQQAGPTDTQYF. The chain is built from TRBV4-2 and TRBJ2-3; tentative D call: TRBD2 (6 bases). The CDR3 length is 15 residues. V was pared by 2 bases and J by 2 bases, with 11 bases between. From germline, CDR1 is LGHNA and CDR2 YNFKEQ.

A remark on this clone: Other DNA sequences in this sample translate to the same CDR3. The rearrangement joins TRBV7-2 to TRBJ2-2; TRBD1 matches at 8 bases. Looked up from germline, CDR1 is SGHTA and CDR2 is FQGNSA. CDR3 length equals 15 residues. V was clipped by 3 bases and J by 2 bases; unmatched bases: 2. CDR3 sequence reads: CASSFGTGNTGELFF. DNA for the CDR3: TGTGCCAGCAGCTTCGGGACAGGAAACACCGGGGAGCTGTTTTTT.

This chain joins TRBV4-2 and TRBJ1-4, with no clear D. From germline, CDR1 is LGHNA and CDR2 YNFKEQ. CDR3 length: 13 amino acids. Trimming stripped 0 bases from V and 7 bases from J, with 6 bases between. In DNA form, the CDR3 reads TGTGCCAGCAGCCAAGAAGGTGGTGAAAAACTGTTTTTT. Translated, it gives CASSQEGGEKLFF.

The chain is built from TRBV25-1 and TRBJ2-1; 9 nucleotides agree with TRBD1. Trimming removed 4 bases from V and 7 bases from J; junction bases left unmatched: 8. The germline V gene encodes CDR1 MGHDK and CDR2 SYGVNS. The length of the CDR3 is 15 residues. CDR3 in DNA: TGTGCCAGCAGTGGAACCGGGACAGGGCGTAATGAGCAGTTCTTC. Its translation: CASSGTGTGRNEQFF.

This chain links TRBV14 with TRBJ1-1, with 9 bases matching TRBD1. CDR1 and CDR2 (germline): SGHDN, FVKESK. V dropped 1 base and J dropped 0; count of bases not matched to a gene: 3. CDR3 length: 16 amino acids. The CDR3 DNA sequence: TGTGCCAGCAGCCAAGGGACAGGGGTACTGAACACTGAAGCTTTCTTT. This gives the protein CASSQGTGVLNTEAFF.

For the CDR3, the DNA is TGTGCCAGCAGCGTAGGCTGGGGCGATGGGGCCAAAAACATTCAGTACTTC. Translating it yields CASSVGWGDGAKNIQYF. This chain joins TRBV9 and TRBJ2-4; possibly TRBD1 for D (5 bases). This CDR3 spans 17 amino acids. Germline lookup yields CDR1 SGDLS and CDR2 YYNGEE. V lost 0 bases to trimming and J lost 1 base, with 14 bases between them. Using reference TRBV9 and TRBJ2-4 for the parts outside the CDR3, the full variable domain is DSGVTQTPKHLITATGQRVTLRCSPRSGDLSVYWYQQSLDQGLQFLIQYYNGEERAKGNILERFSAQQFPDLHSELNLSSLELGDSALYFCASSVGWGDGAKNIQYFGAGTRLSVL.

V usage is TRBV18 and J usage is TRBJ2-1; weak D call: TRBD1 (6 bases). This CDR3 is built from 15 residues. V dropped 6 bases and J dropped 4 bases, with 16 bases sitting between them. The V gene's germline CDR1 is KGHSH and CDR2 LQKENI. CDR3 DNA sequence: TGTGCCAGCTCTTCCCGTGACAGGATTTACAATGAGCAGTTCTTC. Residues: CASSSRDRIYNEQFF.

V and J are TRBV11-1 and TRBJ2-5, with 8 bases aligning to TRBD2. This CDR3 comprises 16 residues. Trimming took 3 bases from V and 0 from J; bases not matched to a gene: 6. The germline V gene has CDR1 SGHAT and CDR2 FQDESV (reference sequence). CDR3 nucleotides: TGTGCCAGCAGCTTGGTTACTAGCGGCGACCAAGAGACCCAGTACTTC. Encoded protein: CASSLVTSGDQETQYF.

This clone was detected a few times. V and J are TRBV30 and TRBJ2-1; TRBD2 agrees at 12 bases. This CDR3 region has 15 residues. CDR1 and CDR2 from the germline V gene are GTSNPN and SVGIG (reference sequence). With V trimmed by 3 bases and J by 9 bases, 9 bases remained unmatched. This CDR3 reads CAWSWATSGGGEQFF. For the CDR3, the DNA is TGTGCCTGGAGCTGGGCGACTAGCGGGGGAGGTGAGCAGTTCTTC.

This chain uses TRBV9 with TRBJ2-3; 7 bases are a match to TRBD2. V lost 0 bases, J lost 3 bases, and 4 bases stayed unmatched. This CDR3 region has 15 residues. Germline V gene lookup returns CDR1 SGDLS and CDR2 YYNGEE. In DNA form, the CDR3 reads TGTGCCAGCAGCGTAGGCGGGAGTAGGACAGATACGCAGTATTTT. Protein product: CASSVGGSRTDTQYF.

The gene calls are TRBV7-9 and TRBJ1-2; D is perhaps TRBD1 (5 bases). The CDR3 runs to 13 residues. V was clipped by 1 base and J by 7 bases, with 10 bases between them. Germline CDR1 SEHNR, CDR2 FQNEAQ (reference sequence). The DNA for the CDR3 is TGTGCCAGCAGCTTAGATGCTGGGGCTGGCTACACCTTC. This codes for CASSLDAGAGYTF.

The J gene is TRBJ2-5, the V gene TRBV7-2, with 9 nucleotides matching TRBD2. The CDR3 is 19 residues long. Germline trimming cut 5 bases from V and 5 bases from J; bases unmatched to any gene: 21. Germline CDR1 and CDR2: SGHTA and FQGNSA. This CDR3 is CASSRSRGARGGPQETQYF. The CDR3 DNA sequence: TGTGCCAGCAGCCGCTCAAGGGGGGCGCGGGGGGGCCCACAGGAGACCCAGTACTTC. Looking up the rest from reference TRBV7-2 and TRBJ2-5 gives the full variable domain: GAGVSQSPSNKVTEKGKDVELRCDPISGHTALYWYRQSLGQGLEFLIYFQGNSAPDKSGLPSDRFSAERTGGSVSTLTIQRTQQEDSAVYLCASSRSRGARGGPQETQYFGPGTRLLVL.